These 18 T cell receptor beta chains came from one sample sequenced in a study of beta chain features in type 1 diabetes. The isolated RNA, all of it, was reverse transcribed, so expressed TCRB transcripts were what got sequenced. The protocol was immunoSEQ multiplex PCR, while the TCRdb copy is restricted to in-frame clones and leaves out a portion. The repertoire consists of about 900,000 clones, with roughly a sixth occurring once and the leading ten covering about 0.02%. The sequencing input was naive CD4+ T cells from blood. Receptors were obtained from a woman aged 18-29 years in good health.

CDR3 region: CASSPGSGRAYEQYF. In nucleotides, the CDR3 is TGTGCCAGCTCACCGGGGTCGGGGAGAGCCTACGAGCAGTACTTC. V and J are TRBV18 and TRBJ2-7; possibly TRBD2 for D (5 bases). V was clipped by 3 bases and J by 2 bases, with 14 bases between them. Germline CDR1 is KGHSH and CDR2 is LQKENI. This CDR3 contains 15 residues. The variable domain in full, completed from reference TRBV18 and TRBJ2-7, reads NAGVMQNPRHLVRRRGQEARLRCSPMKGHSHVYWYRQLPEEGLKFMVYLQKENIIDESGMPKERFSAEFPKEGPSILRIQQVVRGDSAAYFCASSPGSGRAYEQYFGPGTRLTVT.

V and J are TRBV7-3 and TRBJ1-1; maybe TRBD1 (5 bases). Germline V CDR1 and CDR2: SGHTA, FQGTGA. V lost 6 bases and J lost 0, with 8 bases in between. The CDR3 length is 13 residues. This CDR3 is CASRRQMNTEAFF. The CDR3 DNA reads TGTGCCAGCAGAAGACAGATGAACACTGAAGCTTTCTTT.

This chain joins TRBV2 and TRBJ2-5; 7 nucleotides match TRBD1. Trimming cost V 2 bases and J 6 bases; bases outside gene matches: 9. The CDR3 contains 15 residues. CDR1 is SNHLY and CDR2 is FYNNEI in the germline V gene. The CDR3 region is CASSEMGQPSKTQYF. The CDR3 DNA follows: TGTGCCAGCAGTGAAATGGGACAGCCGTCAAAGACCCAGTACTTC.

This clone was counted only a few times. The chain joins TRBV18 to TRBJ2-7, with a weak D call TRBD2 (6 bases). Germline V gene data show CDR1 as KGHSH and CDR2 as LQKENI. With 6 bases removed from V and 4 bases from J, the gap between germline ends came to 25 bases. The CDR3 consists of 17 residues. CDR3 sequence reads: CASSRGWSSGRFYEQYF. The DNA of the CDR3 is TGTGCCAGCTCCCGGGGTTGGTCTTCAGGGAGGTTTTACGAGCAGTACTTC.

The chain has TRBV15 and TRBJ1-1; weak D call: TRBD1 (5 bases). V was shortened by 1 base and J by 10 bases, with 13 bases between the two germline ends. In germline, CDR1 is LNHNV, CDR2 YYDKDF (reference sequence). CDR3 length equals 13 residues. The CDR3 DNA follows: TGTGCCACCAGCAGAGGGACCGGGGCGCCAGCTTTCTTT. Residues: CATSRGTGAPAFF.

The J gene is TRBJ1-2, the V gene TRBV28, with D possibly matching TRBD1 (5 bases). CDR1 is MDHEN and CDR2 is SYDVKM in the germline V gene. The V end was cut by 5 bases, the J end by 0 bases, with 13 bases between. The CDR3 sequence is 15 residues long. Here the CDR3 reads CASSRGGVANYGYTF. DNA of the CDR3: TGTGCCAGCAGTCGGGGAGGGGTAGCTAACTATGGCTACACCTTC.

The chain links TRBV4-3 to TRBJ2-5; 11 bases line up with TRBD2. CDR3 length: 17 amino acids. The V segment lost 3 bases and the J segment 7 bases; nucleotides outside the gene matches: 13. Per the germline V gene, CDR1 is LGHNA and CDR2 is YSLEER. CDR3 nucleotide sequence: TGCGCCAGCAGCCAGAGTTTTCCGCTAGCGGGAGGTGGGACCCAGTACTTC. This gives the protein CASSQSFPLAGGGTQYF.

V gene TRBV10-3 combines with J gene TRBJ2-2; 7 bases map to TRBD1. V lost 3 bases and J lost 6; bases outside the gene matches: 4. CDR1 is ENHRY, CDR2 SYGVKD, per germline. The CDR3 extends over 14 amino acids. The CDR3: CAISDRQGAGELFF. The DNA of the CDR3 is TGTGCCATCAGTGATCGGCAGGGGGCCGGGGAGCTGTTTTTT.

The CDR3 region is CASSVLAVGTDTQYF. The CDR3 nucleotides are TGTGCCAGCAGCGTTCTAGCGGTGGGCACAGATACGCAGTATTTT. This rearrangement joins TRBV9 to TRBJ2-3; 7 nucleotides line up with TRBD2. This CDR3 is built from 15 residues. Germline V gene lookup returns CDR1 SGDLS and CDR2 YYNGEE. Unmatched junction bases numbered 4, after V lost 2 bases and J lost 1 base.

The chain is built from TRBV18 and TRBJ2-7; D unclear. Deletions cut 1 base from V and 4 bases from J, with 14 bases between. CDR3 length: 15 amino acids. The germline V gene has CDR1 KGHSH and CDR2 LQKENI. The CDR3 coding sequence is TGTGCCAGCTCACCACACCCACAAGGAGTTTACGAGCAGTACTTC. Protein: CASSPHPQGVYEQYF.

This clone was seen more than once but under ten times. V is TRBV7-2 and J is TRBJ2-2; D may correspond to TRBD1 or TRBD2 (6 bases each). Trimming left V 2 bases short and J 6 bases short, with 16 bases between. Germline V gene sequence: CDR1 SGHTA, CDR2 FQGNSA. This CDR3 is 16 amino acids long. CDR3 sequence: CASSLNRGRLSGELFF. The CDR3 nucleotides read TGTGCCAGCAGCTTAAACCGGGGGCGACTTTCCGGGGAGCTGTTTTTT.

This clone showed up just a few times. The chain employs TRBV6-4 and TRBJ2-7, with D possibly being TRBD2 (5 bases). CDR3 length: 15 amino acids. CDR1 and CDR2 from the germline V gene are MRHNA and SNTAGT. V was pared by 6 bases and J by 2 bases, with 17 bases between. The DNA of the CDR3 is TGTGCCAGCAGACTAGAAAATCATCCAACCTACGAGCAGTACTTC. It encodes CASRLENHPTYEQYF.

J is TRBJ2-7 and V is TRBV7-6; D perhaps matches TRBD2 (5 bases). CDR1 is SGHVS and CDR2 is FNYEAQ in the germline V gene. This CDR3 region has 12 residues. The germline V and J ends were trimmed by 4 bases and 6 bases, with 10 bases remaining between them. The CDR3 region has the DNA TGTGCCAGCAGCTCCTCTCGGGGCGAGCAGTACTTC. Translating gives CASSSSRGEQYF.

The CDR3 spells CASSLELGSYNEQFF. The CDR3 bases are TGTGCCAGCAGCTTAGAGCTGGGGTCCTACAATGAGCAGTTCTTC. V and J are TRBV7-2 and TRBJ2-1; the D is unclear. V lost 1 base and J 1 base, leaving 8 bases between the germline ends. The germline V gene encodes CDR1 SGHTA and CDR2 FQGNSA. There are 15 residues in the CDR3.

The chain has TRBV6-5 and TRBJ2-6; D is ambiguous. Trimming removed 7 bases from V and 0 bases from J, with 7 bases in between. The germline gives CDR1 MNHEY, CDR2 SVGAGI. There are 14 residues in the CDR3. Written as DNA, the CDR3 is TGTGCCAGCAAGAAGAGCTCTGGGGCCAACGTCCTGACTTTC. It codes for CASKKSSGANVLTF.

This clone was counted a few times. The CDR3 region is CATSRDRISNQPQHF. The CDR3, as DNA: TGTGCCACCAGCAGAGATCGAATAAGCAATCAGCCCCAGCATTTT. J is TRBJ1-5 and V is TRBV15; D uncertain. CDR1 and CDR2 from the germline V gene are LNHNV and YYDKDF (reference sequence). The germline V and J ends were trimmed by 0 bases and 1 base, with 7 bases remaining between them. The CDR3 loop spans 15 amino acids.

This clone has more than one count but fewer than ten. The gene calls are TRBV28 and TRBJ2-7; the D is unclear. The germline gives CDR1 MDHEN, CDR2 SYDVKM. The CDR3 is 15 amino acids. V was shortened by 5 bases and J by 3 bases, with 17 bases between the two germline ends. Here the CDR3 reads CASSHLGPARYEQYF. In DNA form, the CDR3 reads TGTGCCAGCAGTCACCTAGGCCCCGCCCGCTACGAGCAGTACTTC.

The sample holds a few counts of this clone. Other DNA sequences in this specimen translate into the identical CDR3. The chain joins TRBV9 to TRBJ1-2; D is unresolved. V gave up 0 bases and J gave up 5 bases, with 5 bases separating them. Germline V lookup: CDR1 SGDLS, CDR2 YYNGEE. The CDR3 extends over 12 amino acids. CDR3 bases: TGTGCCAGCAGCGTAGATAATTATGGCTACACCTTC. Protein: CASSVDNYGYTF.